This TCR beta chain was found in a study of low-dose radiotherapy and immunotherapy resistance in tumors. Overall study: Participants were given intravenous cyclophosphamide 200 mg/m2 every two weeks, one day before radiation and immunotherapy.

Germline loops: CDR1 SGHKS, CDR2 YYEKEE (reference sequence). The CDR3 is 17 residues long. With V trimmed by 4 bases and J by 1 base, 12 bases remained unmatched. TCR amplification involved 20 PCR cycles with a constant-region primer and V-primer adapter. TCRdb recomputed calls from the reads with MiXCR, one row per CDR3 protein. The sample carries approximately 52,000 distinct CDR3 sequences, around a third recorded once. As for time point: after trial treatment. Treatment of the sample: LDRT plus nivolumab, ipilimumab, low-dose cyclophosphamide and aspirin (RACIN trial). The V call is TRBV5-5, the J call TRBJ1-1; TRBD1 matches 8 bases. The sequencing used PBMCs, collected after low-dose radiotherapy plus immunotherapy. The receptor comes from a male donor with rectosigmoid adenocarcinoma. DNA for the CDR3: TGTGCCAGCAGCCTGGATCGGACAGGGCGGAGGAACACTGAAGCTTTCTTT. Translating gives CASSLDRTGRRNTEAFF.